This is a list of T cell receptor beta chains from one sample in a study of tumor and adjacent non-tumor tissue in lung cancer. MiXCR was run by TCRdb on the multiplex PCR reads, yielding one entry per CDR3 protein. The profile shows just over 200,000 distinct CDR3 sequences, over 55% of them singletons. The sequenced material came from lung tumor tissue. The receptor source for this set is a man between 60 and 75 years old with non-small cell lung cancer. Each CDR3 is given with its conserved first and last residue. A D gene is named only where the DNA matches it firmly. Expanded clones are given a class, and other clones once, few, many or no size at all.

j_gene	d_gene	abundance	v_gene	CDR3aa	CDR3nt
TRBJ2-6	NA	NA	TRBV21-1	CASSLRDSSGSNVLTF	TGTGCCAGCAGCCTCCGGGACAGCTCAGGGTCCAACGTCCTGACTTTC
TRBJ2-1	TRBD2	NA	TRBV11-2	CASSLGLEDEQFF	TGTGCCAGCAGCCTCGGACTAGAAGATGAGCAGTTCTTC
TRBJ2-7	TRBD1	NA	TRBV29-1	CSDGQGVSSYEPYF	TGCAGCGATGGACAGGGGGTTAGCTCCTACGAGCCGTACTTC
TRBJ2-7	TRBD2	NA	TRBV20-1	CSATLAGADSYEQYF	TGCAGTGCTACCCTAGCGGGAGCCGACTCCTACGAGCAGTACTTC
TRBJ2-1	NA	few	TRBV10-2	CASSVNAGSSYNEQFF	TGCGCCAGCAGTGTCAACGCGGGGAGCTCCTACAATGAGCAGTTCTTC
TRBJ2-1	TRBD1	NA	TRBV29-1	CSIEGFRGQGYNEQFF	TGCAGCATTGAAGGGTTCCGGGGACAGGGCTACAATGAGCAGTTCTTT
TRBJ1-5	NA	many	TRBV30	CAWGPGGGQPQHF	TGTGCCTGGGGACCCGGGGGAGGCCAGCCCCAGCATTTT
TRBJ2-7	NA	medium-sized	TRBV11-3	CASSYRTGLTYEQYF	TGTGCCAGCAGCTATCGGACTGGATTAACCTACGAGCAGTACTTC
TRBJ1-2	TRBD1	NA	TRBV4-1	CANSPGGTGDYYAYTF	TGCGCCAACAGCCCCGGTGGAACAGGGGACTACTATGCCTACACCTTC
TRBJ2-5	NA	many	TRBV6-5	CASSSNPPVLGETQYF	TGTGCCAGCAGTTCCAACCCCCCGGTCTTGGGGGAGACCCAGTACTTC
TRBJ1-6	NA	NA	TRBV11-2	CASSLRQDGSYSPLHF	TGTGCTAGCAGCCTACGACAGGACGGGTCTTATTCACCCCTCCACTTT
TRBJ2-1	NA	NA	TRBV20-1	CSAPGNEEEQFF	TGCAGTGCCCCCGGCAATGAGGAAGAGCAGTTCTTC
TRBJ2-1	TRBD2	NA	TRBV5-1	CASSLGLAESSYNEQFF	TGCGCCAGCAGCCTGGGACTAGCGGAAAGCTCCTACAATGAGCAGTTCTTC
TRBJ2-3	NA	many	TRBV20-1	CSAIGGGPRTDTQYF	TGCAGTGCTATTGGGGGGGGGCCGCGCACAGATACGCAGTATTTT
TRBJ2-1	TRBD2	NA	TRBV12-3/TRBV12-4	CASGRLAGGSNEQFF	TGTGCCAGCGGCCGACTAGCGGGGGGATCCAATGAGCAGTTCTTC
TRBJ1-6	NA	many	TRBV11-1	CASSPGDAGSPLHF	TGTGCCAGCAGCCCGGGAGACGCGGGTTCACCCCTCCACTTT
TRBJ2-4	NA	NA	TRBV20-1	CSAPRYGENIQYF	TGCAGTGCCCCCAGGTACGGCGAAAACATTCAGTACTTC
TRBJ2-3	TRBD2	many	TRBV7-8	CASSLRLAGASGTDTQYF	TGTGCCAGCAGCTTAAGACTAGCGGGAGCGTCTGGCACAGATACGCAGTATTTT
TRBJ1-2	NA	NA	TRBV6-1	CASKVDSTFYGYTF	TGTGCCAGCAAAGTCGACAGCACGTTCTATGGCTACACCTTC
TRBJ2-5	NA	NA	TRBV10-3	CAISESTRQLETQYF	TGTGCCATCAGTGAGTCGACTCGGCAGCTAGAGACCCAGTACTTC
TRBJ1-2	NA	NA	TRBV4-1	CASSPRTEGYGYTF	TGCGCCAGCAGCCCTCGGACCGAGGGCTATGGCTACACCTTC
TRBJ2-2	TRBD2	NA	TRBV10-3	CAIGTSAGTGELFF	TGTGCCATCGGGACTAGCGCGGGCACCGGGGAGCTGTTTTTT
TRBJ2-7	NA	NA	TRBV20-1	CSARGHSGEDYEQYF	TGCAGTGCTAGAGGGCATAGCGGAGAGGACTACGAGCAGTACTTC
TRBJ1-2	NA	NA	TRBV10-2	CASSVGRGSGCTF	NA
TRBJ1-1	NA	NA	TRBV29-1	CSVVGESAEALF	TGCAGCGTTGTAGGTGAATCCGCTGAAGCTCTCTTT
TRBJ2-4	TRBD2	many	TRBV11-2	CASSSPGGGDKNIQYF	TGTGCCAGCAGCTCCCCGGGGGGGGGGGATAAAAACATTCAGTACTTC
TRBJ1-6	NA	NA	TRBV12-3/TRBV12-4	CASSFRDLNTPLHF	TGTGCCAGCAGTTTCAGGGACCTTAATACACCCCTCCACTTT
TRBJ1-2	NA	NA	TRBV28	CASTPGDRNGYTF	TGTGCCAGCACCCCCGGCGATCGGAATGGCTACACCTTC
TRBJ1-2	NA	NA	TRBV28	CASSLRGTPRRGYTF	TGTGCCAGCAGTTTAAGAGGGACACCTAGGAGGGGCTACACCTTC
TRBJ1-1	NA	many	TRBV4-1	CASSTQELNTEAFF	TGCGCCAGCAGTACCCAGGAGTTGAACACTGAAGCTTTCTTT
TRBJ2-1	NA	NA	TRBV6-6	CASSHTEGTHNEQFF	TGTGCAAGCAGCCATACGGAAGGGACTCACAATGAGCAGTTCTTC
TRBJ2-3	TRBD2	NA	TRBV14	CASCQVGGGASRTQYF	TGTGCCAGCTGCCAAGTAGGCGGGGGGGCCTCCCGCACGCAGTATTTT
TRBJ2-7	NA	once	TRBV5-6	CASIANPSSYEQYF	TGTGCCAGCATCGCGAACCCAAGCTCCTACGAGCAGTACTTC
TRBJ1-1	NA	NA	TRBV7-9	CASSPTGETEAFF	TGTGCCAGCAGCCCTACTGGGGAAACTGAAGCTTTCTTT
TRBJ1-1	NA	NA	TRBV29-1	CSVEGESTEASF	TGCAGCGTTGAAGGTGAATCCACTGAAGCTTCCTTC
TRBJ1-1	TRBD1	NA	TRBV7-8	CASSRRQGNTEAFF	TGTGCCAGCAGTCGGAGACAGGGCAACACTGAAGCTTTCTTT
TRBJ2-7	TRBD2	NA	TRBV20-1	CSASTTSGRHSGRYF	TGCAGTGCTTCCACCACTAGCGGGAGGCACTCCGGGCGGTACTTC
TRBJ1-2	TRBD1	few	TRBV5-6	CASSGGDRDIYGYTF	TGTGCCAGCAGCGGGGGGGACAGGGACATCTATGGCTACACCTTC
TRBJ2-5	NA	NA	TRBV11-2	CAGGLDSQETQYF	TGTGCCGGCGGCTTAGACAGCCAAGAGACCCAGTACTTC
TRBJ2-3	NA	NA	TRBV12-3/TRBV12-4	CASNPSGVDTQYF	TGTGCCAGCAATCCCTCTGGTGTAGATACGCAGTATTTT
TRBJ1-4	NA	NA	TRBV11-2	CASSSVPQRSSNEKLFF	TGTGCCAGCAGCTCAGTCCCACAGCGTAGTTCTAATGAAAAACTGTTTTTT
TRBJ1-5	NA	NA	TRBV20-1	CSARLAGGNQPQHF	TGCAGTGCTAGGCTGGCAGGGGGCAATCAGCCCCAGCATTTT
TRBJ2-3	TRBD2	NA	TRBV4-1	CASSQDLVLAGGEDTQYF	TGCGCCAGCAGCCAAGATTTGGTGCTAGCGGGTGGGGAAGATACGCAGTATTTT
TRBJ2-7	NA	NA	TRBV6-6	CASSSSQGAREQYF	TGTGCCAGCAGCTCTTCCCAGGGAGCAAGGGAGCAGTACTTC
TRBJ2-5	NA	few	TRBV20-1	CSANSLQRKETQYF	TGCAGTGCTAACTCCCTTCAGAGGAAAGAGACCCAGTACTTC
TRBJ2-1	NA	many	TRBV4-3	CASSSDFSPYNEQFF	TGCGCCAGCAGCTCGGACTTTTCACCCTACAATGAGCAGTTCTTC
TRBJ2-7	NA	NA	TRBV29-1	CSVNSRGGNRGSYEQYF	TGCAGCGTCAATAGTCGGGGGGGGAACAGGGGCTCCTACGAGCAGTACTTC
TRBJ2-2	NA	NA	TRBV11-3	CASTLGLTNTGELFF	TGTGCCAGCACCCTCGGACTGACGAACACCGGAGAGCTGTTTTTT
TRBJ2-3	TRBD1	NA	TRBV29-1	CSVVGTGGKSTDTQYF	TGCAGCGTTGTAGGGACAGGGGGGAAATCCACAGATACGCAGTATTTT
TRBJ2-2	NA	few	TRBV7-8	CASVRSTLTGELFF	TGTGCCAGCGTAAGGAGTACCTTGACCGGGGAGCTGTTTTTT
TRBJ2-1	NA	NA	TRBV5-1	CASGLWAIGGDEQFF	TGCGCCAGCGGCTTGTGGGCTATCGGGGGAGATGAGCAGTTCTTC
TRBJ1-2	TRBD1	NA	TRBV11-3	CASIVEQGYGYTF	TGTGCCAGCATCGTGGAACAGGGGTATGGCTACACCTTC
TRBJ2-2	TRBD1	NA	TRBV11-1	CASSFKRQGTGEPFF	TGTGCCAGCAGCTTTAAACGACAGGGCACCGGTGAGCCGTTCTTT
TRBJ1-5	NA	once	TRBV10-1	CASRRRRTEHQPNHF	TGCGCCAGCAGACGCCGCCGTACGGAACATCAGCCCAACCATTTT
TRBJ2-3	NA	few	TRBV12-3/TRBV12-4	CASSSDSPTDTQYF	TGTGCCAGCAGCTCGGACAGCCCCACAGATACGCAGTATTTT